Listed here is a single T cell receptor beta chain. Its antigen is still unknown. PCR primers comprised 60 Vbeta and 13 Jbeta primers. The data were produced by immunoSEQ multiplex PCR, yet TCRdb's version contains in-frame clones alone and is incomplete. The profile covers 300,000 or so clones, with around four fifths appearing a single time and about 2% taken by the ten largest. Trimming at V came to 2 bases and at J to 2 bases, leaving 7 bases not matched to a gene. From germline, CDR1 is SGHTA and CDR2 FQGNSA. The CDR3 consists of 18 residues. The data derive from a study of cytomegalovirus exposure and HLA in healthy donors. Study background: Among 150 million to 200 million T cells, an earlier analysis found 117 million unique TCR beta sequences. The study, taken as a whole, reports: It was reported that TCR beta sequences correctly inferred the HLA-A and HLA-B alleles for most subjects.

The receptor was isolated from a woman in her 40s in good health and CMV-seropositive. The material sequenced was PBMCs. The chain uses TRBV7-2 and TRBJ2-7; the match to TRBD2 covers 15 bases. The CDR3 coding sequence is TGTGCCAGCAGCTTAACGGGGACTAGCGGGAGGCCGCCCTACGAGCAGTACTTC. Residues: CASSLTGTSGRPPYEQYF. The full variable domain, rest sourced from reference TRBV7-2 and TRBJ2-7, is GAGVSQSPSNKVTEKGKDVELRCDPISGHTALYWYRQSLGQGLEFLIYFQGNSAPDKSGLPSDRFSAERTGGSVSTLTIQRTQQEDSAVYLCASSLTGTSGRPPYEQYFGPGTRLTVT.